Only a few counts were recorded for the clone carrying this TCR beta chain. Its specificity is not known. From the 5' RACE reads, TCRdb called clonotypes with MiXCR, one entry per CDR3 protein. The repertoire holds hundreds of thousands of distinct CDR3 sequences, with about a sixth as singletons. These data belong to a study of CD8 T cells in ankylosing spondylitis. Study-wide results and caveats: A motif of seven or eight highly homologous TCR beta variants was seen as apparently characteristic of ankylosing spondylitis blood.

Deletions cut 1 base from V and 9 bases from J, with 13 bases between. This CDR3 region has 14 residues. Germline V gene sequence: CDR1 SEHNR, CDR2 FQNEAQ (reference sequence). The TCR comes from a male donor with ankylosing spondylitis. The chain recombines TRBV7-9 with TRBJ1-5, with D hard to call. Input material: blood, either unsorted or a sorted T cell fraction (not recorded which). The CDR3 coding sequence is TGTGCCAGCAGCTTAGATGATTTGTCTAGGCCCCAGCATTTT. Encoded protein: CASSLDDLSRPQHF.